Sequencing of this T cell receptor beta chain was carried out in a study of memory CD8 T cells in hepatitis C reinfection (dated by TCRdb to the late 2010s). Concerning the study at large: Of the five donors, three spontaneously resolved two consecutive HCV infections, and two cleared a primary infection but developed chronic infection after reinfection. Samples for the late or post reinfection period were taken 12 to 24 weeks after reinfection was detected. The study tracked the TCR beta repertoire of virus-specific CD8 T cells longitudinally across an HCV reinfection episode in five donors. An HCV reinfection was defined as a positive HCV RNA test that came after two negative tests taken at least 60 days apart. In the reinfection study, participants who had resolved a prior HCV infection were followed every 3 months. Between the late 2000s and the early 2010s, several reinfection cases that had stored pre-reinfection samples were identified. Study-wide findings and limitations: Because only four to six donors were included, definitive conclusions about public clonotypes linked to secondary clearance could not be reached by the study.

The library was generated by the immunoSEQ multiplex PCR assay. Genomic DNA was extracted from sorted cells, and the TCR beta V, D and J regions were sequenced by Adaptive Biotechnologies' automated high-throughput method. A two-step, bias-controlled multiplex PCR was used to amplify CDR3 regions. Amplified TCR beta libraries were sequenced on an Illumina instrument. In the source study's methods: The demultiplexed reads were processed to cut down on amplification and sequencing bias, and the IMGT database was used to assign CDR3 sequences to gene families. ImmunoSEQ software version 2.0 was used to analyze repertoire data. Clonotype lists were filtered to remove out-of-frame sequences and sequences containing stop codons in the CDR3. Clonotypes with a frequency below 0.01% were excluded because such clonotypes corresponded to less than one cell. Richness was calculated by dividing observed richness by input cell number, and evenness was calculated by dividing Shannon entropy by log observed richness. Repertoire diversity and similarity between time points were quantified using Simpson diversity and Morisita-Horn overlap indices. Each clonotype was placed into one of four groups: dominant (>1%), sub-dominant (0.5-0.99%), low abundance (0.1-0.49%) or lowest abundance (<0.1%). A germline index was derived by subtracting total nucleotide additions from total CDR3 length and dividing the result by total CDR3 length. What TCRdb holds here is the immuneACCESS table cut down to in-frame rearrangements. Part of the clones is not present; checked against another copy, under half of the missing clones reflect an unresolved V gene, and the others are unexplained. The V and J calls and clone size are taken from that table; D and trimming were inferred from the DNA. The sample table holds about 46,000 clones, of which nearly 90% were seen once. Together, the top ten hold 0.72% of the sample.

Reading the germline V gene gives CDR1 WSHSY and CDR2 SAAADI. Clipping removes 3 bases from V and 4 bases from J, with 7 as the unmatched junction base count. From the cysteine up to the phenylalanine, the CDR3 has a length of 16 residues. The CDR3 DNA has 48 bases and is translated from base 1. Read against the paper, the sample's time point label means: late/post reinfection, 12 to 24 weeks after detection. Sorted cells were sequenced directly ex vivo, with no in vitro expansion before TCR sequencing. The donors were people who inject drugs and were enrolled in the Montreal Acute Hepatitis C Cohort Study (HEPCO) in Canada. Total naive CD8 T cells, sorted as viable CD3+ CD8+ CD45RO-, came from a couple of donors at all three reinfection time points as controls. Before sorting, cryopreserved peripheral blood mononuclear cells were thawed and used as the source for purifying CD8 T cells. The MACS CD8+ T cell Isolation Kit was used to enrich CD8 T cells through negative selection. Cells were sorted on a BD FACSAria II sorter using FACSDiva software, and FlowJo was used for data analysis.

Comments on this clone: Its cognate antigen has yet to be identified. Base qualities are missing; no much larger clone stands one base away.

This chain joins TRBV10-2 to TRBJ2-2; TRBD2 matches 8 bases in the middle. Sequences were obtained from naive CD8+ T cells sorted from blood. The cell subset or site label for this specimen denotes: total naive CD8+CD45RO- T cells. The clonotype was recovered from a man aged 18 to 30 with hepatitis C virus infection. The CDR3 in this case is CASSEGPGGRTGELFF. The nucleotide sequence reads TGCGCCAGCAGTGAAGGACCGGGGGGGCGCACCGGGGAGCTGTTTTTT.